The sequence of this T cell receptor (beta chain) was determined in a study of blood T cells in healthy people across ages. Turning to this clonotype: Its antigen is currently unknown.

The sample providers were healthy Caucasian people from Russia, aged about 6 to 90. Sample-barcoded 5' priming and a J-beta primer mix drove a second PCR of roughly 6 to 12 cycles. Each CDR3 protein gets one entry after TCRdb re-called the 5' RACE reads with MiXCR. The sample contains about 500,000 distinct CDR3 sequences, 24% of which appear only once. Findings of the study overall: Comparison with aged donors showed that long-lived donors had more naive CD4+ cells and higher diversity. As naive T cell percentage varied, TCR beta diversity correlated strongly with it.

V shed 1 base and J 7 bases; nucleotides not matched to a gene: 4. CDR3 length: 14 residues. CDR1 is SGHTA, CDR2 FQGNSA, per germline. This sample was shared with a second study, whose subject was T cells of mothers and their children.

The V and J genes are TRBV7-2 and TRBJ1-5; 7 bases align to TRBD1. The TCR sequence derives from a boy between 10 and 17 years old in good health. The material sequenced was blood. This CDR3 is CASSLVGRGQPQHF. The DNA for the CDR3 is TGTGCCAGCAGCTTAGTGGGCAGGGGGCAGCCCCAGCATTTT.